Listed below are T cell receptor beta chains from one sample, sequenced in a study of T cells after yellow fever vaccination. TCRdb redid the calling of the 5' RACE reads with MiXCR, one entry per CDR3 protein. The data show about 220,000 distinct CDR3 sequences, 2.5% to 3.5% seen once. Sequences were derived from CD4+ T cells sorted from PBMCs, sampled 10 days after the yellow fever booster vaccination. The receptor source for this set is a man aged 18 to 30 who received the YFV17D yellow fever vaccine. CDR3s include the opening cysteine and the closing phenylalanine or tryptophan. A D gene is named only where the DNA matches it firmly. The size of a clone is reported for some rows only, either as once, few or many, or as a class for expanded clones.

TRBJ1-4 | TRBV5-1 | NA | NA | TGCGCCAGCAGGGACAGCGGGAGTGAAAAACTGTTTTTT | CASRDSGSEKLFF
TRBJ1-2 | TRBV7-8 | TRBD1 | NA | TGTGCCAGCAGCTTAGAGATGACAGGGAACTATGGCTACACCTTC | CASSLEMTGNYGYTF
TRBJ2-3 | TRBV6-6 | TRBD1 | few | TGTGCCGGCCACAGGGGCCTCGGGGATACGCAGTATTTT | CAGHRGLGDTQYF
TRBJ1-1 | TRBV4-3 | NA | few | TGCGCCAGCAGCCAAGATCTCGTCCAGGGCGGGAACACTGAAGCTTTCTTT | CASSQDLVQGGNTEAFF
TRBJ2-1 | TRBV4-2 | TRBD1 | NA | TGTGCCAGCAGCCCCATGGGCGAGGGACAGGGTAAGCAGTTCTTC | CASSPMGEGQGKQFF
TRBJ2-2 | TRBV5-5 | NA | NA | TGTGCCAGCAGCTTGGAGTCTTTTAACACCGGGGAGCTGTTTTTT | CASSLESFNTGELFF
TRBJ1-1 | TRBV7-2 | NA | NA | TGTGCCAGCAGCTTAGAGGCAGGGTGGGCTCGTGAAGCTTTCTTT | CASSLEAGWAREAFF
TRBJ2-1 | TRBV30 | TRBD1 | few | TGTGCCTGGAGTACGACAGGGACCTACAATGAGCAGTTCTTC | CAWSTTGTYNEQFF
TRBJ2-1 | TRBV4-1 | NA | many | TGCGCCAGCAGCCAAGACGGTCTCCTGGACTATGAGCAGTTCTTC | CASSQDGLLDYEQFF
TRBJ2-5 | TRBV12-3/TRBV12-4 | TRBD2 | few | TGTGCCAGCAGTCTAAGACAACCGGGACTAGCCGGCGAGACCCAGTACTTC | CASSLRQPGLAGETQYF
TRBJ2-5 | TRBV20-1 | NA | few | TGCAGTGCCCCTAAAGGGTGGTTACAAGAGACCCAGTACTTC | CSAPKGWLQETQYF
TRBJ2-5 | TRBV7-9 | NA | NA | TGTGCCAGCTCTTACGACAATCAAGAGACCCAGTACTTC | CASSYDNQETQYF
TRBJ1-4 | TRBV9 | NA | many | TGTGCCAGCAGCGACCTACAGGGAGGGCCTGAAAAACTGTTTTTT | CASSDLQGGPEKLFF
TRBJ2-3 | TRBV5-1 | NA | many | TGCGCCAGCAGCTTGGAGGGTTGGCAGGGGTGGACAGATACGCAGTATTTT | CASSLEGWQGWTDTQYF
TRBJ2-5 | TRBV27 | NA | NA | TGTGCCAGCAGTCTTCGGAATCGAGAGACCCAGTACTTC | CASSLRNRETQYF
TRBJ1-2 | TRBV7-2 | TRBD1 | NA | TGTGCCAGCAGCCCCCAGGGGGCGCTTGGGGTTGTGGCCTATGGCTACACCTTC | CASSPQGALGVVAYGYTF
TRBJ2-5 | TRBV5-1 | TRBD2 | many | TGCGCCAGCAGCCCCGGACTAGTCGGAGAGACCCAGTACTTC | CASSPGLVGETQYF
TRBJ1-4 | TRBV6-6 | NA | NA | TGTGCCAGCAGTTACGGCGGGGGTGGGGCAGGAAAACTGTTTTTT | CASSYGGGGAGKLFF
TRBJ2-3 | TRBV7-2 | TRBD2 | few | TGTGCCAGCAGCTGGGAGCGGGGGGGCCTGAATACGCAGTATTTT | CASSWERGGLNTQYF
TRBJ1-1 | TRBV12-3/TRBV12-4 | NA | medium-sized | TGTGCCAGCAGGGGCACTGAAGCTTTCTTT | CASRGTEAFF
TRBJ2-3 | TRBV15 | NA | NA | TGTGCCACCAGCAGAGTTGCGGGGGATACGCAGTATTTT | CATSRVAGDTQYF
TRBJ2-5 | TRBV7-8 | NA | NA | TGTGCCAGCAGCTTGTACAGGGTAGGAGAGACCCAGTACTTC | CASSLYRVGETQYF
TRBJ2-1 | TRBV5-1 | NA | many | TGCGCCAGCAGTAAGAGCTCCTACAATGAGCAGTTCTTC | CASSKSSYNEQFF
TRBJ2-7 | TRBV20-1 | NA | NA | TGCAGTGCTGGCCGGGCTGGCTACGAGCAGTACTTC | CSAGRAGYEQYF
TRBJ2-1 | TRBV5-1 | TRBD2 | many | TGCGCCAGCAGCTTGGCGGGGGGGCCGGGCAATGAGCAGTTCTTC | CASSLAGGPGNEQFF
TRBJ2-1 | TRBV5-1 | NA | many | TGCGCCAGCAGCTTGGCGGTGACTGGAGGGGGCCGGTATGAGCAGTTCTTC | CASSLAVTGGGRYEQFF
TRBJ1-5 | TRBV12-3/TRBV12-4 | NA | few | TGTGCCAGCAGTTTATCCGCGGACAATCAGCCCCAGCATTTT | CASSLSADNQPQHF
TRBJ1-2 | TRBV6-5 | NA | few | TGTGCCAGCAGTTACGATAACCACGGTGGGGGCTACACCTTC | CASSYDNHGGGYTF
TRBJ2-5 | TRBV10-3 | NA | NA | TGTGCCATCAGTGAGCTAACGGGGGCCGAGGAGACCCAGTACTTC | CAISELTGAEETQYF
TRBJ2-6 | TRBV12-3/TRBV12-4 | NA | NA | TGTGCCAGCAGTTCACATAGACACGACCCCCGCTCTGGGGCCAACGTCCTGACTTTC | CASSSHRHDPRSGANVLTF
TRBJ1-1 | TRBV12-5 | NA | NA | TGTGCTAGTGGTTTGCCACCCCTCTCGACTGAAGCTTTCTTT | CASGLPPLSTEAFF
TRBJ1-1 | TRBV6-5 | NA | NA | TGTGCCAGCAGGGGACGGCTGGGAACTGAAGCTTTCTTT | CASRGRLGTEAFF
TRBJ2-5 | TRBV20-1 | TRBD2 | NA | TGCAGTGCTAGAGCCCCAACGGGGGGGCTGGTAGGGACCCAGTACTTC | CSARAPTGGLVGTQYF
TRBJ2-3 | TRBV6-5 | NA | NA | TGTGCCAGCAGTTACTCCTTGGTCACAGATACGCAGTATTTT | CASSYSLVTDTQYF
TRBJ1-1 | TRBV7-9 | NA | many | TGTGCCAGCATTAAACAGCCGAACACTGAAGCTTTCTTT | CASIKQPNTEAFF
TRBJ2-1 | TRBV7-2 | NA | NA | TGTGCCAGCAGCGCAGAGGGCAATGAGCAGTTCTTC | CASSAEGNEQFF
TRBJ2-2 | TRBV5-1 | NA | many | TGCGCCAGCAGCATTGCCCCAGCGTCCGGGGAGCTGTTTTTT | CASSIAPASGELFF
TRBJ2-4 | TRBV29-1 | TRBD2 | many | TGCAGCGTTGTTACTAGCGGGGGGAACATTCAGTACTTC | CSVVTSGGNIQYF
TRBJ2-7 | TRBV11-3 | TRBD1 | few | TGTGCCAGCAGTAAACAGGGGCAGGAGCAGTACTTC | CASSKQGQEQYF
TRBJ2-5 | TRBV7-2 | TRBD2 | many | TGTGCCAGCAGGCGGGGGGGGCCCCAGGAGACCCAGTACTTC | CASRRGGPQETQYF